This TCR beta chain was sequenced for a study of blood T cells in healthy people across ages. Regarding the study as a whole: Estimated diversity, derived from one million T cells, was regarded as an underestimate.

Turning to this clonotype: Its antigen is undetermined.

The study recruited healthy Caucasian donors from Russia who were aged about 6 to 90. The CDR3 is 13 amino acids. Germline V gene lookup returns CDR1 DFQATT and CDR2 SNEGSKA (reference sequence). With 3 bases clipped from V and 0 bases from J, the junction kept 1 base outside the gene matches. A second PCR of about 7 to 12 cycles used a sample-barcoded 5' primer and a J-beta primer mix. TCRdb fed the 5' RACE reads into MiXCR, producing one record per CDR3 protein. Of 870,000 or so distinct CDR3 sequences in the sample, 29% were seen once. Material for sequencing was blood. J is TRBJ2-7 and V is TRBV20-1, with 8 bases identical to TRBD2. The receptor was derived from a woman at least 80 years old in good health. The CDR3 spells CSARRGVSYEQYF. CDR3 nucleotides: TGCAGTGCTAGGCGGGGGGTCTCCTACGAGCAGTACTTC.